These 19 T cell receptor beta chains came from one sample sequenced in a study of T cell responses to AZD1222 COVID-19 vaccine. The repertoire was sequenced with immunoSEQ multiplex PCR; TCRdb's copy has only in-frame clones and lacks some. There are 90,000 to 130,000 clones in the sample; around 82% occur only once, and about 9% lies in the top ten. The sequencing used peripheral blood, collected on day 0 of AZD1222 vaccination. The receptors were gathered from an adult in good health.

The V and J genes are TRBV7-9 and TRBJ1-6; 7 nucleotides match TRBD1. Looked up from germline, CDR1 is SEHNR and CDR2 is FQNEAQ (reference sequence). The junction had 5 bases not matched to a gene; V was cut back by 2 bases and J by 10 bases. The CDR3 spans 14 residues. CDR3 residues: CASSLMAGGSPLHF. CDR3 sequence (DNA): TGTGCCAGCAGCTTAATGGCAGGGGGGTCACCCCTCCACTTT.

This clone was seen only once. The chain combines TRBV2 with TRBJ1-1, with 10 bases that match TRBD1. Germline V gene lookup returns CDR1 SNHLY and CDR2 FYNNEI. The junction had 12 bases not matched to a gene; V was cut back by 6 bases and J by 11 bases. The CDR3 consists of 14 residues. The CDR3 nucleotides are TGTGCCAGCAGGGGGGGACAGGGGTTTGACCGGGCTTTCTTT. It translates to CASRGGQGFDRAFF.

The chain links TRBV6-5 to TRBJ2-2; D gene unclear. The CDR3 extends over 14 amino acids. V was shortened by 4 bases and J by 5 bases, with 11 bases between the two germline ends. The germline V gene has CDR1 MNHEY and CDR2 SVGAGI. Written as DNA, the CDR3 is TGTGCCAGCAGTTCTATCAGTATGACCGGGGAGCTGTTTTTT. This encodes CASSSISMTGELFF.

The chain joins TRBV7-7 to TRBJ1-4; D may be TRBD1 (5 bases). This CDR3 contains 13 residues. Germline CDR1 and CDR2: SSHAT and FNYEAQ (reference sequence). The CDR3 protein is CASSGGTHEKLFF. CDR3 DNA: TGTGCTAGCTCGGGGGGGACCCATGAAAAACTGTTTTTT. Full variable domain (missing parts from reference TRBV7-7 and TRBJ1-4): GAGVSQSPRYKVTKRGQDVTLRCDPISSHATLYWYQQALGQGPEFLTYFNYEAQPDKSGLPSDRFSAERPEGSISTLTIQRTEQRDSAMYRCASSGGTHEKLFFGSGTQLSVL.

The DNA of the CDR3 is TGTGCCAGCAGCCGAAGAGGGGAGACCCAGTACTTC. The encoded protein is CASSRRGETQYF. The rearrangement joins TRBV28 to TRBJ2-5; TRBD2 is a possible D gene (5 bases). In germline, CDR1 is MDHEN, CDR2 SYDVKM. The ends were cut back, 6 bases at V and 5 bases at J, with 10 bases in the middle. CDR3 size: 12 residues. Full variable domain (outside the CDR3, taken from reference TRBV28 and TRBJ2-5): DVKVTQSSRYLVKRTGEKVFLECVQDMDHENMFWYRQDPGLGLRLIYFSYDVKMKEKGDIPEGYSVSREKKERFSLILESASTNQTSMYLCASSRRGETQYFGPGTRLLVL.

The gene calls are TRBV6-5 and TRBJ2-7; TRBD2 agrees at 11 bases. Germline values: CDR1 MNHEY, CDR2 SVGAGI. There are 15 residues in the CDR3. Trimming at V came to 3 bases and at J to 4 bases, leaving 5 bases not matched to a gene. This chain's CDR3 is CASSYPTSGEYEQYF. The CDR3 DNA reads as TGTGCCAGCAGTTATCCGACTAGCGGGGAGTACGAGCAGTACTTC.

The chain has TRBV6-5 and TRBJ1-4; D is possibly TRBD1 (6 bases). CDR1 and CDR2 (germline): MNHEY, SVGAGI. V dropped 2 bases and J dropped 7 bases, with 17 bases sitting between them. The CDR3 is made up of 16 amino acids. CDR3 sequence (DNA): TGTGCCAGCAGTTACGGGGGGGCAGGGTTGGTTGAAAAACTGTTTTTT. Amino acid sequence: CASSYGGAGLVEKLFF.

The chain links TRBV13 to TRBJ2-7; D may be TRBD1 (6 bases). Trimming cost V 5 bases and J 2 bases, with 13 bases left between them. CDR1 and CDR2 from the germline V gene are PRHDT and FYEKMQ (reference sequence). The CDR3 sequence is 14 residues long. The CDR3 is CASSPRTAAYEQYF. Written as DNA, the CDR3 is TGTGCCAGCAGCCCGAGGACAGCCGCCTACGAGCAGTACTTC.

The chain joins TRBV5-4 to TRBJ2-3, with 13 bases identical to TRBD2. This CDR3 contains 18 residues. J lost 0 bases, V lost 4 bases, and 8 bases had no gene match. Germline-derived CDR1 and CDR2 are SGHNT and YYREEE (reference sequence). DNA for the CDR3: TGTGCCAGCAGCCCGGGGACTAGCGGGGCCGTTAGCACAGATACGCAGTATTTT. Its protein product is CASSPGTSGAVSTDTQYF.

In nucleotides, the CDR3 is TGTGCCAGCAGCTTGGGAATCGGGAGCGGGGGGGCCGTGGAGACCCAGTACTTC. This sequence encodes CASSLGIGSGGAVETQYF. The V gene is TRBV5-8, the J gene TRBJ2-5; 10 bases map to TRBD2. V lost 0 bases, J lost 5 bases, and 13 bases stayed unmatched. Per the germline V gene, CDR1 is SGHTS and CDR2 is YDEGEE. This CDR3 has 18 residues.

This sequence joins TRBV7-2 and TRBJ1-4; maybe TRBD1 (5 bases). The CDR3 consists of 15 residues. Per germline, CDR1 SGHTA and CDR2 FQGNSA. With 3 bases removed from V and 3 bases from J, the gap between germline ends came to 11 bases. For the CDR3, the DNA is TGTGCCAGCAGCTTTTCGGGGGGGGCTAATGAAAAACTGTTTTTT. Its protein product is CASSFSGGANEKLFF. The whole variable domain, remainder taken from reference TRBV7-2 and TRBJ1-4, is GAGVSQSPSNKVTEKGKDVELRCDPISGHTALYWYRQSLGQGLEFLIYFQGNSAPDKSGLPSDRFSAERTGGSVSTLTIQRTQQEDSAVYLCASSFSGGANEKLFFGSGTQLSVL.

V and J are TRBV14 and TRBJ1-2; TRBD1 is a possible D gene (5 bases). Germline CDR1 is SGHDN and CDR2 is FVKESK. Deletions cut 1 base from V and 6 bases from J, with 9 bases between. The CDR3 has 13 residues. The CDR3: CASSQGGADGYTF. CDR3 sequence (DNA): TGTGCCAGCAGCCAAGGAGGGGCAGATGGCTACACCTTC.

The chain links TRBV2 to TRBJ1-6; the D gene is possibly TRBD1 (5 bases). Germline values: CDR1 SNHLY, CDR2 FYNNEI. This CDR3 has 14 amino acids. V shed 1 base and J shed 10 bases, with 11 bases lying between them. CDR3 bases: TGTGCCAGCAGTGAAGTAGGAAGGGACTCACCCCTCCACTTT. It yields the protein CASSEVGRDSPLHF.

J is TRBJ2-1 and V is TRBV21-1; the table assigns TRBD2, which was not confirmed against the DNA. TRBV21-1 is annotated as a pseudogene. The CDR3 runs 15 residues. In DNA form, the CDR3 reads TGTGCCAGCAGCAAAGACGTACGGGGGAGACCTTGTGGGTTCTTC. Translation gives CASSKDVRGRPCGFF.

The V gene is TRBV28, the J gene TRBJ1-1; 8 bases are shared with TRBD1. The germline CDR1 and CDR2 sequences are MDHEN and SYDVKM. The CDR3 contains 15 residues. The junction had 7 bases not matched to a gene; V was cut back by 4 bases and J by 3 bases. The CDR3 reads CASSWATGAYTEAFF. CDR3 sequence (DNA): TGTGCCAGCAGTTGGGCGACAGGGGCGTACACTGAAGCTTTCTTT. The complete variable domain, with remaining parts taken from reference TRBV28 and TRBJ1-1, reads DVKVTQSSRYLVKRTGEKVFLECVQDMDHENMFWYRQDPGLGLRLIYFSYDVKMKEKGDIPEGYSVSREKKERFSLILESASTNQTSMYLCASSWATGAYTEAFFGQGTRLTVV.

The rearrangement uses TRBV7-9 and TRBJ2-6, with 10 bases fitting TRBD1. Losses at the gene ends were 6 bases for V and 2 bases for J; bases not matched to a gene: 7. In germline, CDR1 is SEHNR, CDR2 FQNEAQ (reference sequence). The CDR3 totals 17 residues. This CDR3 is CASRPGQGTAGANVLTF. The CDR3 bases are TGTGCCAGCAGGCCGGGACAGGGGACTGCTGGGGCCAACGTCCTGACTTTC.

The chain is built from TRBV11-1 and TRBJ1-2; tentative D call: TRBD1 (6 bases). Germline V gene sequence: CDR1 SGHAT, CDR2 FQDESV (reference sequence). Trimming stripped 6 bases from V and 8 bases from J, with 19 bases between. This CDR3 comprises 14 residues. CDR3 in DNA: TGTGCCAGCAGTGTGAGTGCAAGGGGGGTCGGCTACACCTTC. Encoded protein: CASSVSARGVGYTF.

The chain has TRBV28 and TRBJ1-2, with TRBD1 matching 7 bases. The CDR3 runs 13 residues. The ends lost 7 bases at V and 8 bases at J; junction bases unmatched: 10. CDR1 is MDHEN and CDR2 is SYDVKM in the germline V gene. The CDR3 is CASIRQGLGGYTF. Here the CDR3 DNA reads TGTGCCAGCATTAGACAGGGCTTAGGCGGCTACACCTTC.

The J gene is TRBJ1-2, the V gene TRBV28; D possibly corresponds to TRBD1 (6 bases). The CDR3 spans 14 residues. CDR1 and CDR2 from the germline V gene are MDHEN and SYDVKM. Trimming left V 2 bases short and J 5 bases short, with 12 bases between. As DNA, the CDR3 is TGTGCCAGCAGTTTAAGTCCAGGGGAGTATGGCTACACCTTC. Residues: CASSLSPGEYGYTF.